Listed here are 5 T cell receptor beta chains from one sample, sequenced in a study of graft-versus-host responses after intestinal transplantation. Sequencing was performed with immunoSEQ multiplex PCR; in TCRdb, only in-frame clones are kept and a portion is missing. Among more than 40,000 clones listed, 90% to 95% were seen once. Their target antigens are unknown. The sample here was unstimulated CD8+ T cells sorted from spleen or lymph node cells, taken before transplant. These receptors all stem from a human donor who was the organ donor for an intestinal transplant.

The J gene is TRBJ2-7, the V gene TRBV27, with 9 bases that match TRBD1. Looked up from germline, CDR1 is MNHEY and CDR2 is SMNVEV (reference sequence). After removal of 6 bases from V and 2 bases from J, the junction contained 5 bases not matched to a gene. CDR3 length equals 14 residues. The CDR3: CASSPGTGPYEQYF. In DNA, the CDR3 is TGTGCCAGCAGCCCCGGGACAGGGCCCTACGAGCAGTACTTC.

The rearrangement joins TRBV5-4 to TRBJ2-1; a weak D match, TRBD1 (7 bases). The CDR3 spans 13 residues. CDR1 and CDR2 (germline): SGHNT, YYREEE (reference sequence). Between the trimmed V and J ends, which lost 6 bases and 10 bases, there was a span of 17 bases. The CDR3 DNA is TGTGCCAGCATCTCCTACCAGGGGGGAGAGCAGTTCTTC. Protein: CASISYQGGEQFF.

V usage is TRBV28 and J usage is TRBJ2-2, with D possibly being TRBD1 (5 bases). CDR1 is MDHEN, CDR2 SYDVKM, per germline. V was shortened by 5 bases and J by 6 bases, with 10 bases between the two germline ends. The CDR3 contains 13 residues. The CDR3 DNA reads TGTGCCAGCAGTCATCAGGGTTCCGGGGAGCTGTTTTTT. Protein: CASSHQGSGELFF.

This sequence joins TRBV2 and TRBJ1-1; 7 nucleotides agree with TRBD1. V lost 6 bases to trimming and J lost 3 bases; unmatched junction nucleotides: 7. The germline gives CDR1 SNHLY, CDR2 FYNNEI. This CDR3 is 14 amino acids long. Here the CDR3 DNA reads TGTGCCAGCAGCCAGGGGGAGGGGGACACTGAAGCTTTCTTT. Amino acids: CASSQGEGDTEAFF.

The rearrangement uses TRBV5-1 and TRBJ1-1; D gene ambiguous. Trimming removed 5 bases at V and 4 bases at J, with 12 bases between. Germline CDR1 and CDR2: SGHRS and YFSETQ. This CDR3 comprises 13 residues. Here the CDR3 DNA reads TGCGCCAGCAGGGGTGATGATTCCACTGAAGCTTTCTTT. Amino acid sequence: CASRGDDSTEAFF.